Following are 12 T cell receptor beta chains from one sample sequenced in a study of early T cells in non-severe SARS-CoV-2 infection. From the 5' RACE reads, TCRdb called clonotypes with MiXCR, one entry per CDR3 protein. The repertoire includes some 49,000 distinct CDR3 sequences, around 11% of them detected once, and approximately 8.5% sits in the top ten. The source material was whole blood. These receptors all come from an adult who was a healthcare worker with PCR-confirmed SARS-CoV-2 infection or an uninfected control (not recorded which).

As DNA, the CDR3 is TGTGCCAGCAGCTTAAATCCCCGCGGGAGCGGCTACACCTTC. It encodes CASSLNPRGSGYTF. The chain carries TRBV7-3 and TRBJ1-2; D gene ambiguous. Trimming took off 1 base at V and 8 bases at J, with 14 bases between the two ends. Germline V CDR1 and CDR2: SGHTA, FQGTGA. This CDR3 region has 14 residues.

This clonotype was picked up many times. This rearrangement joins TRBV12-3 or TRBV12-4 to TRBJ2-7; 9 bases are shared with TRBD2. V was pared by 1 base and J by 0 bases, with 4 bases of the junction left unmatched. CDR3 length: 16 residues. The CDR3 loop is CASSLGPSGISYEQYF. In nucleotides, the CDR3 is TGTGCCAGCAGTTTAGGACCTAGCGGGATCTCCTACGAGCAGTACTTC.

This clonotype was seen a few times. The CDR3 bases are TGTGCCAGCAATTCAGGGTCCTACGAGCAGTACTTC. This codes for CASNSGSYEQYF. The gene calls are TRBV11-2 and TRBJ2-7; tentative D call: TRBD1 (5 bases). Germline CDR1 SGHAT, CDR2 FQNNGV. The ends were cut back, 7 bases at V and 1 base at J, with 8 bases in the middle. The CDR3 runs 12 residues.

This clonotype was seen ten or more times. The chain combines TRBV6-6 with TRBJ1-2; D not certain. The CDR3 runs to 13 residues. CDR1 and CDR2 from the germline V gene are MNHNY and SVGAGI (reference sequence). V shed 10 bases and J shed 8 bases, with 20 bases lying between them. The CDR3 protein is CATLPLGSQGYTF. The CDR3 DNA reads TGTGCCACCCTTCCCCTAGGCAGCCAGGGCTACACCTTC.

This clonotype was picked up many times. CDR3 loop: CASSLSLRFMAGLASYNEQFF. The CDR3 bases are TGTGCCAGCAGTTTATCCTTGCGTTTTATGGCAGGCCTAGCCAGCTACAATGAGCAGTTCTTC. The chain employs TRBV27 and TRBJ2-1, with D tentatively TRBD2 (5 bases). The V and J ends lost 0 bases and 3 bases respectively, with 27 bases between them. Looked up from germline, CDR1 is MNHEY and CDR2 is SMNVEV (reference sequence). The CDR3 runs to 21 residues.

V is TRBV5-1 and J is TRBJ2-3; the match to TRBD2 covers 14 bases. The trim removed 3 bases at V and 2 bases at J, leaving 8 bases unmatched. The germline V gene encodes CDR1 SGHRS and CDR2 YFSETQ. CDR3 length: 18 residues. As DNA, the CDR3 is TGCGCCAGCAGCTCGACCGGGACTAGCGGGAGATACACAGATACGCAGTATTTT. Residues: CASSSTGTSGRYTDTQYF.

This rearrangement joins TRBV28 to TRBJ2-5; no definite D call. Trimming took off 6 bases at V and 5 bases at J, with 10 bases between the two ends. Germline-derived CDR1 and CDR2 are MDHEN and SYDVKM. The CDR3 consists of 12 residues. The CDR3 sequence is CASSPGWETQYF. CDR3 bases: TGTGCCAGCAGCCCCGGCTGGGAGACCCAGTACTTC.

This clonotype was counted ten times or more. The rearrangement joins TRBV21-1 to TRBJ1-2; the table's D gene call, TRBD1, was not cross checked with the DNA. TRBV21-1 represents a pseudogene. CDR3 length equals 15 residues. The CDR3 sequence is CASSMVTGGFGGYTF. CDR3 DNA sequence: TGTGCCAGCAGCATGGTGACAGGGGGCTTTGGTGGCTACACCTTC.

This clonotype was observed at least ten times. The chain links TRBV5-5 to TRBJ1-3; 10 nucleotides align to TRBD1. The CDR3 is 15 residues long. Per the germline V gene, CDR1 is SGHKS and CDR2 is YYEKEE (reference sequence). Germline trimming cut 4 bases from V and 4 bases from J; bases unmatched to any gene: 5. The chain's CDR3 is CASSPDRGLGNTIYF. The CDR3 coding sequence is TGTGCCAGCAGCCCTGACAGGGGGCTAGGAAACACCATATATTTT.

The DNA for the CDR3 is TGTGCCAGCAGGGACGGTCTTAATGAAAAACTGTTTTTT. Amino acid sequence: CASRDGLNEKLFF. V gene TRBV27 combines with J gene TRBJ1-4; D gene ambiguous. The CDR3 covers 13 residues. Trimming took 6 bases from V and 4 from J, leaving 9 bases between them. Germline loops: CDR1 MNHEY, CDR2 SMNVEV (reference sequence).

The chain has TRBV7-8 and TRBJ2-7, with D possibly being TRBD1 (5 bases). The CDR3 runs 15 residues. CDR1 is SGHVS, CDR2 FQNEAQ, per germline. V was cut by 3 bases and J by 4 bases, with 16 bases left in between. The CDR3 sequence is CASSFWGTAGYEQYF. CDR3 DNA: TGTGCCAGCAGCTTCTGGGGCACGGCTGGGTACGAGCAGTACTTC.

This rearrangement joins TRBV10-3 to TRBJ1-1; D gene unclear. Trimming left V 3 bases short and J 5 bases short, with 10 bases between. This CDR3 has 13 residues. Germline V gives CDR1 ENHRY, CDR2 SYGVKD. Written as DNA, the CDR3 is TGTGCCATCAGTGATAGCGGGGTAACTGAAGCTTTCTTT. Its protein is CAISDSGVTEAFF.